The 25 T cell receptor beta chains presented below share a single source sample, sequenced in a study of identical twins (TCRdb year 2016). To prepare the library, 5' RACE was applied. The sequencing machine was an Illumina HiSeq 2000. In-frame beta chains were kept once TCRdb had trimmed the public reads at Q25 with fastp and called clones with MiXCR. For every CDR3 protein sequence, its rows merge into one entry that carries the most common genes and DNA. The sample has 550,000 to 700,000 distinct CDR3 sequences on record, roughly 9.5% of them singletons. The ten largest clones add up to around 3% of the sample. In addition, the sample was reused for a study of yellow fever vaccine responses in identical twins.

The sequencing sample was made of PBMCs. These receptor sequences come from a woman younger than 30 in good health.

CDR3 loop: CSVVENSYEQYF. The CDR3 DNA follows: TGCAGCGTTGTTGAGAACTCCTACGAGCAGTACTTC. The rearrangement uses TRBV29-1 and TRBJ2-7; unclear D gene. Trimming pared 4 bases from V and 0 bases from J, leaving 7 bases between. Germline V lookup: CDR1 SQVTM, CDR2 ANQGSEA. CDR3 size: 12 residues.

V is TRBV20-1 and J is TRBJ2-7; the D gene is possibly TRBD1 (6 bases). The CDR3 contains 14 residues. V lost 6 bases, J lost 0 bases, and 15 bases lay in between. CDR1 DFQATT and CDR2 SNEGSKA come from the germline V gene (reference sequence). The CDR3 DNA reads TGCAGTGCCCAGACAGGACCCCTCTCCTACGAGCAGTACTTC. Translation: CSAQTGPLSYEQYF.

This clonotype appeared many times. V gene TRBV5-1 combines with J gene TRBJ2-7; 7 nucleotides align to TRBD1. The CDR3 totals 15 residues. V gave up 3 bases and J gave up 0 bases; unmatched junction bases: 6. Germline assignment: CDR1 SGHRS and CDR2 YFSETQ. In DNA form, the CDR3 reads TGCGCCAGCAGCTCGACGACAGGGTTCTCCTACGAGCAGTACTTC. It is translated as CASSSTTGFSYEQYF.

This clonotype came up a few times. CDR3 bases: TGTGCCAGCAGTGAATCAGTTTCTCTAGCCAAAAACATTCAGTACTTC. It yields the protein CASSESVSLAKNIQYF. The chain has TRBV6-1 and TRBJ2-4; D gene ambiguous. The CDR3 has 16 amino acids. Germline values: CDR1 MNHNS, CDR2 SASEGT. V lost 2 bases, J lost 0 bases, and 11 bases lay in between.

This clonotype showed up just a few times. CDR3 amino acids: CACSSGGGTDTQYF. The CDR3 DNA is TGTGCCTGCTCCTCGGGGGGGGGCACAGATACGCAGTATTTT. The rearrangement uses TRBV15 and TRBJ2-3; TRBD2 agrees at 8 bases. After removal of 11 bases from V and 1 base from J, the junction contained 8 bases not matched to a gene. CDR1 is LNHNV and CDR2 is YYDKDF in the germline V gene (reference sequence). This CDR3 region has 14 residues.

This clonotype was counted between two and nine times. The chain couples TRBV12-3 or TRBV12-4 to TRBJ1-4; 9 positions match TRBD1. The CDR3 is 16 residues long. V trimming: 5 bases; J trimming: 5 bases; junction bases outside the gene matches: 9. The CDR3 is CASSIDAGTGNEKLFF. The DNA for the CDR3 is TGTGCCAGCAGTATCGACGCCGGGACAGGGAATGAAAAACTGTTTTTT.

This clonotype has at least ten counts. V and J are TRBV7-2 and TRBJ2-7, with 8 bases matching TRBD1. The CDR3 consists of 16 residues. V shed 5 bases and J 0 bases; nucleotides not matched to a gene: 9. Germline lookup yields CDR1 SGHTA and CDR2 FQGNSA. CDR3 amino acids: CASSTMGQAGSYEQYF. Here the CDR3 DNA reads TGTGCCAGCAGCACCATGGGACAGGCTGGCTCCTACGAGCAGTACTTC.

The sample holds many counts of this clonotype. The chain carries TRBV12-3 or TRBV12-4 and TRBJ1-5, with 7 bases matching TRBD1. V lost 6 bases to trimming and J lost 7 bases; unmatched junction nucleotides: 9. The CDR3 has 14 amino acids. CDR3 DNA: TGTGCCAGCAGCACTGACAGGGCTCGCCAGCCCCAGCATTTT. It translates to CASSTDRARQPQHF.

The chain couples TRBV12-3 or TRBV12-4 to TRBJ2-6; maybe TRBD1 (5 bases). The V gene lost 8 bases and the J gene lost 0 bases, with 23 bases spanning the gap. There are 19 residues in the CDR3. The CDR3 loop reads CASCPTLKFRGSGANVLTF. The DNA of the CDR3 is TGTGCCAGCTGCCCAACACTTAAGTTTAGGGGCTCTGGGGCCAACGTCCTGACTTTC.

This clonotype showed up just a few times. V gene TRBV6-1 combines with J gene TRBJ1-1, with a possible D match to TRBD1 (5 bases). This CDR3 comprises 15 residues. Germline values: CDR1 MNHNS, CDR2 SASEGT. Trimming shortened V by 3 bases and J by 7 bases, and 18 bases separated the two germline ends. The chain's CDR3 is CASSDWARDRVEAFF. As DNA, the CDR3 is TGTGCCAGCAGTGATTGGGCCAGGGATAGGGTTGAAGCTTTCTTT.

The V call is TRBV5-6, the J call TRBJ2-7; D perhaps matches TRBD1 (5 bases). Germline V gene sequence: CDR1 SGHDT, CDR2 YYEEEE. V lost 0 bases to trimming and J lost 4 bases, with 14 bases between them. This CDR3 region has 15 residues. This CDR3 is CASSLVAGSDYEQYF. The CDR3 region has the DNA TGTGCCAGCAGCTTGGTTGCAGGGTCGGATTACGAGCAGTACTTC.

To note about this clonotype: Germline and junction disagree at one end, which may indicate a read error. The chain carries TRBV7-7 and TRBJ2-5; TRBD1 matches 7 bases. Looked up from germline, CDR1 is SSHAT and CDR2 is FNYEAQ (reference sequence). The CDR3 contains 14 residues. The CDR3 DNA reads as TGTGCTAGCAGCTTAGGGCAACAGGGGGAGACCCAGTACTTC. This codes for CASSLGQQGETQYF.

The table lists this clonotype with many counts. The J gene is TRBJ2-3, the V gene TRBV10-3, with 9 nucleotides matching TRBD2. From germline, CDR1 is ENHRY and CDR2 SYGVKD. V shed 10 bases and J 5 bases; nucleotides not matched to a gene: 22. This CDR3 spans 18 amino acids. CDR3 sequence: CATRPGLAGAPGLDTQYF. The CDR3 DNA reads TGTGCCACGCGGCCAGGATTAGCGGGAGCCCCAGGATTAGATACGCAGTATTTT.

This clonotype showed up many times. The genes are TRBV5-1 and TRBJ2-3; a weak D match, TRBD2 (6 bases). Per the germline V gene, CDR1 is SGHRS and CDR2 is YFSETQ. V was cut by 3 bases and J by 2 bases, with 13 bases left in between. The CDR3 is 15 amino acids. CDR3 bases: TGCGCCAGCAGCTCCCCCGCGGGGTTCACAGATACGCAGTATTTT. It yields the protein CASSSPAGFTDTQYF.

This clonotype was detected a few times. The CDR3, as DNA: TGTGCCAGCAGTTACTCTCAGGGCGGTACGCAGTATTTT. Its protein product is CASSYSQGGTQYF. This chain links TRBV6-5 with TRBJ2-3; weak D call: TRBD1 (5 bases). CDR3 length equals 13 residues. The germline V gene has CDR1 MNHEY and CDR2 SVGAGI. The ends were cut back, 0 bases at V and 8 bases at J, with 9 bases in the middle.

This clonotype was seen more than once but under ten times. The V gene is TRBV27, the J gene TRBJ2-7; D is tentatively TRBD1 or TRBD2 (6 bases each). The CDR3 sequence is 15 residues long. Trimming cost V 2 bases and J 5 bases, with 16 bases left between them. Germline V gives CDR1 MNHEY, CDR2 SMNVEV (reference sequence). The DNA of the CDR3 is TGTGCCAGCAGTTTAAAACAGGGACTGGGGGACGAGCAGTACTTC. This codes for CASSLKQGLGDEQYF.

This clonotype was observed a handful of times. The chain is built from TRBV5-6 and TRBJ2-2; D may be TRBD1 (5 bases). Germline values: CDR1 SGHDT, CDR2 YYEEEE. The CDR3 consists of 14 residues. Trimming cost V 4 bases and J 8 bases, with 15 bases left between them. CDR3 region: CASSVPGSGGELFF. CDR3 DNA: TGTGCCAGCAGCGTCCCAGGGTCCGGGGGGGAGCTGTTTTTT.

The CDR3 DNA sequence: TGTGCCAGCAGGGGACACCTCAGCACAGATACGCAGTATTTT. Amino acids: CASRGHLSTDTQYF. This rearrangement joins TRBV28 to TRBJ2-3, with D tentatively TRBD1 (6 bases). CDR1 MDHEN and CDR2 SYDVKM come from the germline V gene. The V gene lost 6 bases and the J gene lost 0 bases, with 10 bases spanning the gap. The CDR3 runs to 14 residues.

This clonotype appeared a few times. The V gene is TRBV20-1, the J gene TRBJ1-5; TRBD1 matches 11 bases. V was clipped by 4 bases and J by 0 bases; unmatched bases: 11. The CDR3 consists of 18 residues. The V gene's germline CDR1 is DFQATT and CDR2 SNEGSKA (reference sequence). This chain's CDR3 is CSANDWTGGGYSNQPQHF. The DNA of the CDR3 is TGCAGTGCTAACGATTGGACAGGGGGCGGATATAGCAATCAGCCCCAGCATTTT.

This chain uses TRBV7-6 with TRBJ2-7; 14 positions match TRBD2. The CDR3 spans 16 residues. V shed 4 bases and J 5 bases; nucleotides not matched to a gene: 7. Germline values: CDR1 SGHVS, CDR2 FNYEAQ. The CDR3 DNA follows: TGTGCCAGCAGCTCCACGACTAGCGGGGGGGAAGACGAGCAGTACTTC. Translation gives CASSSTTSGGEDEQYF.

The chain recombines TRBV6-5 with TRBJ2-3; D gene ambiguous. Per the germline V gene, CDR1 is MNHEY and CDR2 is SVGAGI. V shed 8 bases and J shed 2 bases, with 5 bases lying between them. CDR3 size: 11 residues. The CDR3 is CASPPTDTQYF. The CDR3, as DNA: TGTGCCAGCCCTCCCACAGATACGCAGTATTTT.

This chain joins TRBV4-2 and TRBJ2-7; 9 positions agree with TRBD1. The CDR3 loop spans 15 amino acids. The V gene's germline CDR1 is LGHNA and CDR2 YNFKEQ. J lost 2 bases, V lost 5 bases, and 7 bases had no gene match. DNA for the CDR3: TGTGCCAGCAGCACACCGGGACAGGGAGCCTACGAGCAGTACTTC. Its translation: CASSTPGQGAYEQYF.

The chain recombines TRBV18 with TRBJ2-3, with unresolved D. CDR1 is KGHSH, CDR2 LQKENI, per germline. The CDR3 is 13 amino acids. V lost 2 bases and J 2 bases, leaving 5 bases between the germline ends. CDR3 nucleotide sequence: TGTGCCAGCTCACCAACCTACACAGATACGCAGTATTTT. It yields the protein CASSPTYTDTQYF.

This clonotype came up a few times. The CDR3 protein is CASSSAIRSFSYEQYF. The CDR3 DNA reads TGTGCCAGCAGCAGCGCGATCCGAAGCTTCTCCTACGAGCAGTACTTC. This chain uses TRBV11-2 with TRBJ2-7; D is undetermined. V gave up 5 bases and J gave up 0 bases, with 17 bases separating them. The CDR3 is 16 residues long. CDR1 is SGHAT, CDR2 FQNNGV, per germline.

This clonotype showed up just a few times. For the CDR3, the DNA is TGTGCCAGCAGCTTAGCCTCGCGCACAGGGTTTGCTACGCAGTATTTT. It encodes CASSLASRTGFATQYF. The V gene is TRBV7-2, the J gene TRBJ2-3; a weak D match, TRBD1 (6 bases). Germline CDR1 is SGHTA and CDR2 is FQGNSA. CDR3 size: 16 residues. The V end lost 0 bases, the J end lost 8 bases, and 18 bases lay between the germline ends.